This T cell receptor (beta chain) was identified in a study of blood T cell repertoires in COVID-19. Overall study context: Italy, Spain and the United States were the sources of the convalescent and acute COVID-19 samples. PBMCs, B-cell-depleted T cells, or T cells were the source of the cDNA or gDNA that made up the material.

In the authors' methods: By means of reference gene primer amplification, nucleated cell counts were estimated. Here immunoSEQ multiplex PCR was the method, and the copy in TCRdb shows in-frame clones only, minus some. V and J calls and clone size are as listed in that table; D and trimming were resolved from the DNA. The table lists under 35,000 clones, approximately 90% of them singletons, with 5% to 6.5% in the top ten. Germline loops: CDR1 MGHRA, CDR2 YSYEKL. The ends were cut back, 0 bases at V and 8 bases at J, with 16 bases in the middle. The CDR3 is 15 residues long. The sequence was obtained from a human donor in a cohort sampled during active COVID-19. Sequenced sample: peripheral blood. The chain joins TRBV4-1 to TRBJ1-2; D gene ambiguous. The CDR3 DNA follows: TGCGCCAGCAGCCAAGAAAACAGCGGTACGGGCGGCTACACCTTC. Protein product: CASSQENSGTGGYTF.